Shown below are 26 T cell receptor beta chains from a single sample sequenced in a study of T cells in Graves' hyperthyroidism and ophthalmopathy. TCR beta CDR3 regions were amplified from RNA. First-round RT-PCR of the TCR CDR3 relied on the HTBI primer set. TCRdb itself ran the multiplex PCR reads through MiXCR, one entry per CDR3 protein. The sample has 450,000 to 650,000 distinct CDR3 sequences, roughly a sixth seen once; the top ten hold approximately 18%. The sequenced material came from blood. The receptors derive from a woman between 18 and 29 years old with Graves' ophthalmopathy.

The rearrangement links TRBV6-1 to TRBJ2-3; TRBD2 agrees at 10 bases. V was clipped by 5 bases and J by 3 bases; unmatched bases: 8. The CDR3 sequence is 16 residues long. Germline lookup yields CDR1 MNHNS and CDR2 SASEGT. CDR3 DNA: TGTGCCAGCAGTTCACGACTAGCGGGTTTAACAGATACGCAGTATTTT. This gives the protein CASSSRLAGLTDTQYF.

The chain uses TRBV29-1 and TRBJ2-3; D may be TRBD1 or TRBD2 (5 bases each). The germline V gene encodes CDR1 SQVTM and CDR2 ANQGSEA. This CDR3 is 14 amino acids long. V was cut by 5 bases and J by 4 bases, with 16 bases left in between. Written as DNA, the CDR3 is TGCAGCGTTAGCCACACACTAGGGGCAGATACGCAGTATTTT. Its translation: CSVSHTLGADTQYF.

A word on this clonotype: This clone may be a read error of a much larger clone one base away. The CDR3 region is CATSLGVGYGYTF. CDR3 bases: TGTGCCACCAGTTTAGGGGTGGGCTATGGCTACACCTTC. This chain joins TRBV28 and TRBJ1-2; tentative D call: TRBD1 (5 bases). This CDR3 spans 13 amino acids. The germline V gene encodes CDR1 MDHEN and CDR2 SYDVKM.

This clonotype was recorded at least ten times. V usage is TRBV9 and J usage is TRBJ2-5; tentatively, D is TRBD1 (6 bases). Germline CDR1 SGDLS, CDR2 YYNGEE. With 3 bases removed from V and 1 base from J, the gap between germline ends came to 13 bases. This CDR3 spans 15 amino acids. The CDR3 bases are TGTGCCAGCAGCGGAACAGGGTTCGGCCAAGAGACCCAGTACTTC. The encoded protein is CASSGTGFGQETQYF.

V is TRBV18 and J is TRBJ2-3, with TRBD1 matching 9 bases. Germline V CDR1 and CDR2: KGHSH, LQKENI. The CDR3 is made up of 15 amino acids. V trimming: 5 bases; J trimming: 2 bases; junction bases outside the gene matches: 5. CDR3 in DNA: TGTGCCAGCTCAGCGCGGGACAGGGCCACAGATACGCAGTATTTT. Translated, it gives CASSARDRATDTQYF.

This clonotype was picked up a small number of times. J is TRBJ2-1 and V is TRBV4-1; D may be TRBD2 (5 bases). The CDR3 extends over 13 amino acids. Germline V gene data show CDR1 as MGHRA and CDR2 as YSYEKL. Trimming removed 3 bases at V and 12 bases at J, with 15 bases between. This CDR3 is CASSQQAARGQFF. CDR3 in DNA: TGCGCCAGCAGCCAGCAAGCGGCCCGGGGGCAGTTCTTC.

Comments on this clonotype: A read error may explain this, as a much larger clone is one base away. This chain uses TRBV6-4 with TRBJ1-2; 10 nucleotides align to TRBD1. The CDR3 contains 14 residues. The V gene's germline CDR1 is MRHNA and CDR2 SNTAGT. Losses at the gene ends were 6 bases for V and 5 bases for J; bases not matched to a gene: 6. CDR3 in amino acids: CASSAGTGEYGYTF. In nucleotides, the CDR3 is TGTGCCAGCAGCGCCGGGACAGGGGAATATGGCTACACCTTC.

This clonotype was counted a few times. The chain couples TRBV11-3 to TRBJ2-7; D tentatively fits TRBD1 or TRBD2 (5 bases each). This CDR3 region has 15 residues. The germline V gene encodes CDR1 SGHNT and CDR2 YENEEA. V lost 4 bases and J 4 bases, leaving 17 bases between the germline ends. Here the CDR3 reads CASSSQSGTPYEQYF. CDR3 in DNA: TGTGCCAGCAGCTCTCAGTCAGGGACCCCATACGAGCAGTACTTC.

The genes are TRBV6-9 and TRBJ2-1, with TRBD2 matching 10 bases. V gave up 4 bases and J gave up 9 bases; unmatched junction bases: 9. CDR1 is MNHGY, CDR2 SVAAGI, per germline. The CDR3 contains 15 residues. CDR3 residues: CASSWVGLAQSEQFF. The CDR3 DNA reads TGTGCCAGCAGTTGGGTGGGACTAGCGCAAAGTGAGCAGTTCTTC.

The chain recombines TRBV6-2 or TRBV6-3 with TRBJ2-7, with D possibly matching TRBD2 (5 bases). The CDR3 extends over 12 amino acids. CDR1 is MNHEY, CDR2 SVGEGT, per germline. The V end was cut by 6 bases, the J end by 7 bases, with 13 bases between. CDR3 protein: CASSARPGEQYF. The CDR3 DNA is TGTGCCAGCAGCGCCCGACCGGGGGAGCAGTACTTC.

This clonotype was picked up many times. The rearrangement uses TRBV28 and TRBJ2-7; TRBD1 aligns across 9 bases. V was clipped by 9 bases and J by 2 bases; unmatched bases: 8. This CDR3 has 14 residues. Germline V gene data show CDR1 as MDHEN and CDR2 as SYDVKM. The CDR3 loop reads CASQWDRVPYEQYF. CDR3 coding DNA: TGTGCCAGTCAATGGGACAGGGTGCCCTACGAGCAGTACTTC. The full variable domain, in which reference TRBV28 and TRBJ2-7 provide the parts outside the CDR3, is DVKVTQSSRYLVKRTGEKVFLECVQDMDHENMFWYRQDPGLGLRLIYFSYDVKMKEKGDIPEGYSVSREKKERFSLILESASTNQTSMYLCASQWDRVPYEQYFGPGTRLTVT.

This clonotype has a handful of counts. The V and J genes are TRBV29-1 and TRBJ2-3; the D is unclear. This CDR3 is 15 amino acids long. V shed 2 bases and J shed 0 bases, with 12 bases lying between them. CDR1 SQVTM and CDR2 ANQGSEA come from the germline V gene. The CDR3 reads CSVERPDESTDTQYF. DNA for the CDR3: TGCAGCGTTGAAAGGCCGGACGAAAGCACAGATACGCAGTATTTT.

This clonotype was seen a handful of times. The J gene is TRBJ1-5, the V gene TRBV2, with D possibly being TRBD1 (6 bases). Germline V gene lookup returns CDR1 SNHLY and CDR2 FYNNEI. Between the trimmed V and J ends, which lost 2 bases and 5 bases, there was a span of 13 bases. The CDR3 sequence is 15 residues long. Written as DNA, the CDR3 is TGTGCCAGCAGTGAACCAGGGGTAGGTTATCAGCCCCAGCATTTT. It specifies CASSEPGVGYQPQHF.

This clonotype was seen a few times. The chain couples TRBV7-2 to TRBJ2-1, with D perhaps matching TRBD1 or TRBD2 (6 bases each). The V and J ends lost 1 base and 12 bases respectively, with 10 bases between them. The CDR3 loop spans 12 amino acids. Germline V CDR1 and CDR2: SGHTA, FQGNSA. The CDR3 loop reads CASSLVGGVQFF. CDR3 nucleotide sequence: TGTGCCAGCAGCTTAGTGGGGGGCGTGCAGTTCTTC. The variable domain in full, with the rest retrieved from reference TRBV7-2 and TRBJ2-1, is GAGVSQSPSNKVTEKGKDVELRCDPISGHTALYWYRQSLGQGLEFLIYFQGNSAPDKSGLPSDRFSAERTGGSVSTLTIQRTQQEDSAVYLCASSLVGGVQFFGPGTRLTVL.

In its sample, this clonotype was seen a few times. The V and J genes are TRBV7-2 and TRBJ1-3; D not resolved. Germline lookup yields CDR1 SGHTA and CDR2 FQGNSA. The CDR3 is 13 residues long. The V end was cut by 4 bases, the J end by 4 bases, with 8 bases between. This chain's CDR3 is CASSSWRGNTIYF. Written as DNA, the CDR3 is TGTGCCAGCAGCTCGTGGAGAGGAAACACCATATATTTT. Drawing the rest from reference TRBV7-2 and TRBJ1-3, the complete variable domain is GAGVSQSPSNKVTEKGKDVELRCDPISGHTALYWYRQSLGQGLEFLIYFQGNSAPDKSGLPSDRFSAERTGGSVSTLTIQRTQQEDSAVYLCASSSWRGNTIYFGEGSWLTVV.

This clonotype came up many times. The chain links TRBV28 to TRBJ2-5; 8 bases are a match to TRBD1. The CDR3 contains 15 residues. Germline V gene data show CDR1 as MDHEN and CDR2 as SYDVKM. Losses at the gene ends were 8 bases for V and 1 base for J; bases not matched to a gene: 9. The CDR3 DNA follows: TGTGCCAGCGCTTATCGGGACAGGTCCCAAGAGACCCAGTACTTC. Its protein is CASAYRDRSQETQYF.

This clonotype was detected ten times or more. The chain couples TRBV3-1 to TRBJ1-3; 7 bases line up with TRBD1. The ends lost 4 bases at V and 2 bases at J; junction bases unmatched: 2. This CDR3 comprises 14 residues. The germline gives CDR1 LGHDT, CDR2 YNNKEL (reference sequence). CDR3: CASSPGTAGNTIYF. In DNA, the CDR3 is TGTGCCAGCAGCCCTGGGACAGCTGGAAACACCATATATTTT.

This chain joins TRBV27 and TRBJ2-5; possibly TRBD1 for D (5 bases). The CDR3 runs to 12 residues. Trimming left V 8 bases short and J 2 bases short, with 9 bases between. In germline, CDR1 is MNHEY, CDR2 SMNVEV (reference sequence). CDR3 sequence: CASLDRQETQYF. The CDR3 nucleotides are TGTGCCAGCCTAGACAGACAAGAGACCCAGTACTTC.

The rearrangement links TRBV20-1 to TRBJ2-3; D gene uncertain. This CDR3 comprises 11 residues. The germline CDR1 and CDR2 sequences are DFQATT and SNEGSKA (reference sequence). The ends were cut back, 6 bases at V and 6 bases at J, with 10 bases in the middle. The CDR3 spells CSALKPDTQYF. As DNA, the CDR3 is TGCAGTGCCCTGAAACCCGATACGCAGTATTTT.

Remarks on this clonotype: A junction end diverges from the germline sequence, so it may reflect a read error. The CDR3 loop is CASSLSGTAFGNSGNTIYF. CDR3 nucleotide sequence: TGCGCCAGCAGCTTGTCCGGGACAGCCTTTGGGAACTCTGGAAACACCATATATTTT. This chain connects TRBV5-6 to TRBJ1-3; TRBD1 matches 7 bases. This CDR3 spans 19 amino acids. Looked up from germline, CDR1 is SGHDT and CDR2 is YYEEEE. Variable domain in full (rest from reference TRBV5-6 and TRBJ1-3): DAGVTQSPTHLIKTRGQQVTLRCSPKSGHDTVSWYQQALGQGPQFIFQYYEEEERQRGNFPDRFSGHQFPNYSSELNVNALLLGDSALYLCASSLSGTAFGNSGNTIYFGEGSWLTVV.

The rearrangement links TRBV4-1 to TRBJ2-7; 7 bases are shared with TRBD2. The germline gives CDR1 MGHRA, CDR2 YSYEKL. The junction had 8 bases not matched to a gene; V was cut back by 0 bases and J by 6 bases. The CDR3 spans 15 residues. CDR3 in amino acids: CASSQEGGSSLEQYF. The CDR3 DNA sequence: TGCGCCAGCAGCCAAGAAGGCGGGAGCTCGCTCGAGCAGTACTTC.

This clonotype was detected ten times or more. This chain uses TRBV3-1 with TRBJ1-1; 8 bases are shared with TRBD1. The CDR3 runs 15 residues. The J segment lost 5 bases and the V segment lost 4 bases, leaving 9 bases of the junction unmatched. From germline, CDR1 is LGHDT and CDR2 YNNKEL (reference sequence). The CDR3 region has the DNA TGTGCCAGCAGCCTCCAGGGACAGGCAGCGACTGAAGCTTTCTTT. This codes for CASSLQGQAATEAFF. The full variable domain, rest sourced from reference TRBV3-1 and TRBJ1-1, is DTAVSQTPKYLVTQMGNDKSIKCEQNLGHDTMYWYKQDSKKFLKIMFSYNNKELIINETVPNRFSPKSPDKAHLNLHINSLELGDSAVYFCASSLQGQAATEAFFGQGTRLTVV.

This clonotype has a handful of counts. This chain connects TRBV11-2 to TRBJ1-3; no clear D gene. In germline, CDR1 is SGHAT, CDR2 FQNNGV. Deletions cut 4 bases from V and 0 bases from J, with 7 bases between. The CDR3 contains 14 residues. In DNA form, the CDR3 reads TGTGCCAGCAGCTACTTCGCCTCTGGAAACACCATATATTTT. Translating it yields CASSYFASGNTIYF.

As concerns this clonotype: A much larger clone is a single base away; this may be a read error. The chain joins TRBV3-1 to TRBJ2-2, with TRBD1 matching 11 bases. The CDR3 length is 16 residues. The V gene's germline CDR1 is LGHDT and CDR2 YNNKEL (reference sequence). The CDR3 DNA follows: TGTGTCAGCAGCCCCCTCGGGACAGGGGGCACCGGGGAGCTGTTTTTT. It yields the protein CVSSPLGTGGTGELFF.

The sample holds many counts of this clonotype. This chain's CDR3 is CASSSTGTSGTDTQYF. Here the CDR3 DNA reads TGTGCCAGCAGTTCCACCGGGACTAGCGGGACAGATACGCAGTATTTT. J is TRBJ2-3 and V is TRBV28, with 12 nucleotides matching TRBD2. J gave up 3 bases and V 4 bases, and 5 bases lay outside the gene matches. Germline loops: CDR1 MDHEN, CDR2 SYDVKM. The CDR3 has 16 amino acids.

Ten or more counts support this clonotype. The V call is TRBV6-6, the J call TRBJ2-7; 10 bases map to TRBD2. Trimming at V came to 2 bases and at J to 3 bases, leaving 7 bases not matched to a gene. CDR1 is MNHNY, CDR2 SVGAGI, per germline (reference sequence). CDR3 length: 16 residues. The CDR3 spells CASSYQGSGGIYEQYF. CDR3 nucleotides: TGTGCCAGCAGTTACCAGGGTAGCGGGGGGATCTACGAGCAGTACTTC.